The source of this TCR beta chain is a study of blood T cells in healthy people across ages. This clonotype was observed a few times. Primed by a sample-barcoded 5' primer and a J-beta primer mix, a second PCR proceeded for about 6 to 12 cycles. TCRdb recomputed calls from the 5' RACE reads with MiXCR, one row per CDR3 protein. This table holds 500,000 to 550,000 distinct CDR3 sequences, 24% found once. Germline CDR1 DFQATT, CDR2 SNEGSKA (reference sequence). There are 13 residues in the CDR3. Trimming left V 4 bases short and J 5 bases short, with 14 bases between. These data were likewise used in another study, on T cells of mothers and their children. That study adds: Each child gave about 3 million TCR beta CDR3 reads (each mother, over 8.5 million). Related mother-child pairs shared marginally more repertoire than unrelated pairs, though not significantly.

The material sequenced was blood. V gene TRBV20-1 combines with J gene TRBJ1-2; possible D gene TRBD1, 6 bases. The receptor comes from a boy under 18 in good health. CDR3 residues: CSAIIGGNYGYTF. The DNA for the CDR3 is TGCAGTGCTATTATAGGGGGTAATTATGGCTACACCTTC.